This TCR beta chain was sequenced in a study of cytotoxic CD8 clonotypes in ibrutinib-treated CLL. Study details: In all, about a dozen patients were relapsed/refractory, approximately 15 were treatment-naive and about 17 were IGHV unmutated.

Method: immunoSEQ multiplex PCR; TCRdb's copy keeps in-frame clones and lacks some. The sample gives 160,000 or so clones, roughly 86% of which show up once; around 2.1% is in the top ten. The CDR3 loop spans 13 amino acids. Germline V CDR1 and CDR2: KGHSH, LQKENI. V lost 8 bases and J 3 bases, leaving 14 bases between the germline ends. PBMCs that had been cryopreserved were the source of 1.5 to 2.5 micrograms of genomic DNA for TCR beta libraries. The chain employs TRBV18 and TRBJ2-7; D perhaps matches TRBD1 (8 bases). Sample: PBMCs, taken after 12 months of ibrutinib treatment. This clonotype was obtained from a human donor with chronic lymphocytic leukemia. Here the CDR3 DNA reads TGTGCCAGCACGGGGGGACAGGACTACGAGCAGTACTTC. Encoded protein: CASTGGQDYEQYF.